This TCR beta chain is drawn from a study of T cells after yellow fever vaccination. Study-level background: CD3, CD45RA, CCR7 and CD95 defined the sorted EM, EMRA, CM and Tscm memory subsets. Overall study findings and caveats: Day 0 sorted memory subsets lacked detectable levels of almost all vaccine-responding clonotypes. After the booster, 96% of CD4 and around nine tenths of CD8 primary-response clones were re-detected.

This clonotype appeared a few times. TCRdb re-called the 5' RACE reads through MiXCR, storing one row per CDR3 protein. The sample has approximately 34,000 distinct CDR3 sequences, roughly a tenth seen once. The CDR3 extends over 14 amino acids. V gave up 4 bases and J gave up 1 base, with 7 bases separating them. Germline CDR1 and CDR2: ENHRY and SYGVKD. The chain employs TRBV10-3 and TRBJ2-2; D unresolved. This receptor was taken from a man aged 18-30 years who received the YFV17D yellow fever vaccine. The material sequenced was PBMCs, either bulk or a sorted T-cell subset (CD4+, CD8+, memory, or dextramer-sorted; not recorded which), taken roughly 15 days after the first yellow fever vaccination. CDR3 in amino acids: CAISGPRNTGELFF. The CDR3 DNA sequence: TGTGCCATCAGTGGCCCTAGGAACACCGGGGAGCTGTTTTTT.